The 23 T cell receptor beta chains presented below share a single source sample, sequenced in a study of vaccination and CD4 T cells after COVID-19. Researchers used the Oncomine TCR Beta short-read assay to sequence DNA from cultured CD4+ T cells. TCRdb called the PCR reads again in MiXCR, with one record for every CDR3 protein. The table lists some 10,000 distinct CDR3 sequences, around 67% of them singletons. Treatment described: roughly 11-day PBMC culture with coronavirus spike peptide pools or control peptides (ViraFEST assay). The antigens of these receptors remain unknown. Input material: CD4+ T cells from blood, cultured in vitro. The source is a human donor who had recovered from COVID-19.

The V call is TRBV20-1, the J call TRBJ2-3; D is unclear. Germline assignment: CDR1 DFQATT and CDR2 SNEGSKA (reference sequence). V was pared by 3 bases and J by 2 bases, with 15 bases between. The CDR3 totals 15 residues. The CDR3 region has the DNA TGCAGTGCTAGGCCCCAAATCCTCCCCACAGATACGCAGTATTTT. Translating gives CSARPQILPTDTQYF.

The genes are TRBV29-1 and TRBJ2-2; 12 positions match TRBD2. After removal of 4 bases from V and 4 bases from J, the junction contained 7 bases not matched to a gene. From germline, CDR1 is SQVTM and CDR2 ANQGSEA. The CDR3 is 16 residues long. The CDR3 loop is CSVATSGSSVTGELFF. CDR3 bases: TGCAGCGTTGCGACTAGCGGGAGTTCGGTCACCGGGGAGCTGTTTTTT.

The chain employs TRBV20-1 and TRBJ1-1, with no clear D. Trimming removed 6 bases at V and 0 bases at J, with 8 bases between. The CDR3 contains 12 residues. Germline V CDR1 and CDR2: DFQATT, SNEGSKA (reference sequence). CDR3 nucleotide sequence: TGCAGTGCAAAGGTTATGAACACTGAAGCTTTCTTT. Translated: CSAKVMNTEAFF.

The chain links TRBV7-9 to TRBJ2-7; D might be TRBD2 (6 bases). The CDR3 sequence is 15 residues long. The V end was cut by 6 bases, the J end by 3 bases, with 18 bases between. CDR1 and CDR2 from the germline V gene are SEHNR and FQNEAQ (reference sequence). CDR3 in DNA: TGTGCCAGCAGTCCGACCTGGGGGAGGCACTACGAGCAGTACTTC. Its translation is CASSPTWGRHYEQYF.

V is TRBV20-1 and J is TRBJ2-1, with a tentative D call TRBD1 (6 bases). Per germline, CDR1 DFQATT and CDR2 SNEGSKA (reference sequence). The V end was cut by 1 base, the J end by 5 bases, with 12 bases between. The CDR3 loop spans 14 amino acids. CDR3 region: CSARGSNRDNEQFF. CDR3 sequence (DNA): TGCAGTGCTAGAGGATCGAACAGGGACAATGAGCAGTTCTTC.

The chain joins TRBV10-1 to TRBJ1-1; D is unclear. Germline CDR1 reads WNHNN; CDR2 reads SYGVQD (reference sequence). The CDR3 has 14 amino acids. Trimming removed 6 bases at V and 4 bases at J, with 15 bases between. The DNA of the CDR3 is TGCGCCAGCAGCAAAGGACGGAGGGTCACTGAAGCTTTCTTT. It yields the protein CASSKGRRVTEAFF.

This chain connects TRBV24-1 to TRBJ1-2; TRBD1 is a possible D gene (5 bases). Per the germline V gene, CDR1 is KGHDR and CDR2 is SFDVKD. Trimming cost V 5 bases and J 7 bases, with 10 bases left between them. The CDR3 sequence is 12 residues long. As DNA, the CDR3 is TGTGCCACCAGTGGGCAGGGTTTTGGCTACACCTTC. Amino acid sequence: CATSGQGFGYTF.

The chain recombines TRBV29-1 with TRBJ1-1; D possibly corresponds to TRBD1 (5 bases). Trimming removed 6 bases from V and 1 base from J, with 9 bases in between. Germline V gene data show CDR1 as SQVTM and CDR2 as ANQGSEA. This CDR3 region has 12 residues. The CDR3 loop reads CSVGTGNTEAFF. The CDR3 DNA reads TGCAGCGTGGGGACCGGGAACACTGAAGCTTTCTTT. The whole variable domain, remainder taken from reference TRBV29-1 and TRBJ1-1, is SAVISQKPSRDICQRGTSLTIQCQVDSQVTMMFWYRQQPGQSLTLIATANQGSEATYESGFVIDKFPISRPNLTFSTLTVSNMSPEDSSIYLCSVGTGNTEAFFGQGTRLTVV.

This chain links TRBV28 with TRBJ1-5; maybe TRBD1 (6 bases). Trimming took off 3 bases at V and 3 bases at J, with 15 bases between the two ends. Germline V lookup: CDR1 MDHEN, CDR2 SYDVKM. This CDR3 is 16 amino acids long. The CDR3, as DNA: TGTGCCAGCAGTTTTGGCGGGAGGGGGAACAATCAGCCCCAGCATTTT. Protein product: CASSFGGRGNNQPQHF.

This clonotype is classed as medium-sized. The rearrangement uses TRBV6-1 and TRBJ1-6; D ambiguous. With 7 bases removed from V and 7 bases from J, the gap between germline ends came to 17 bases. In germline, CDR1 is MNHNS, CDR2 SASEGT. The length of the CDR3 is 15 residues. The CDR3 protein is CASTETPNINSPLHF. As DNA, the CDR3 is TGTGCCAGCACCGAAACCCCAAACATAAATTCACCCCTCCACTTT.

The V and J genes are TRBV24-1 and TRBJ2-3; D is perhaps TRBD2 (8 bases). Germline V gene lookup returns CDR1 KGHDR and CDR2 SFDVKD. The V end lost 5 bases, the J end lost 5 bases, and 25 bases lay between the germline ends. This CDR3 comprises 18 residues. CDR3 bases: TGTGCCACCAGTGGGACAGGCCCCGGGACTAGGATAGTAGATACGCAGTATTTT. Translating gives CATSGTGPGTRIVDTQYF.

This clonotype was found once. This chain connects TRBV28 to TRBJ1-6; D is undetermined. Germline V gene lookup returns CDR1 MDHEN and CDR2 SYDVKM. The CDR3 loop spans 13 amino acids. The V gene lost 3 bases and the J gene lost 10 bases, with 10 bases spanning the gap. The CDR3 loop is CASSFSMRSPLHF. The CDR3 region has the DNA TGTGCCAGCAGTTTTTCAATGAGATCACCCCTCCACTTT.

The rearrangement joins TRBV7-2 to TRBJ2-2; either TRBD1 or TRBD2 may fit D (5 bases each). The germline gives CDR1 SGHTA, CDR2 FQGNSA. This CDR3 spans 17 amino acids. Trimming took 5 bases from V and 0 from J, leaving 16 bases between them. Here the CDR3 DNA reads TGTGCCAGCAGCGCTAGCTTGGTAGGGGCGAACACCGGGGAGCTGTTTTTT. The encoded protein is CASSASLVGANTGELFF.

The V gene is TRBV28, the J gene TRBJ1-5; D unclear. Germline-derived CDR1 and CDR2 are MDHEN and SYDVKM. V lost 8 bases to trimming and J lost 5 bases, with 16 bases between them. This CDR3 comprises 14 residues. CDR3 amino acids: CASCYGVMDQPQHF. The CDR3 DNA sequence: TGTGCCAGCTGTTACGGGGTCATGGATCAGCCCCAGCATTTT.

This clonotype rates as large. The chain has TRBV6-2 or TRBV6-3 and TRBJ1-5; D is unresolved. The CDR3 runs to 13 residues. V lost 4 bases to trimming and J lost 9 bases, with 13 bases between them. Per the germline V gene, CDR1 is MNHEY and CDR2 is SVGEGT. In nucleotides, the CDR3 is TGTGCCAGCAGTTTTGACACCTCTCGGCCCCAGCATTTT. Its translation: CASSFDTSRPQHF.

The V and J genes are TRBV20-1 and TRBJ1-5; D not certain. V lost 5 bases and J lost 4, with 9 bases in between. Germline values: CDR1 DFQATT, CDR2 SNEGSKA (reference sequence). The CDR3 has 12 residues. The CDR3 reads CSAWRKNQPQHF. CDR3 coding DNA: TGCAGTGCTTGGCGGAAAAATCAGCCCCAGCATTTT.

The DNA of the CDR3 is TGTGCCAGCAGTTTCACAGCCTATGGCTACACCTTC. This codes for CASSFTAYGYTF. The rearrangement uses TRBV12-3 or TRBV12-4 and TRBJ1-2; D ambiguous. This CDR3 is built from 12 residues. V lost 3 bases and J lost 4, with 6 bases in between.

The rearrangement links TRBV6-1 to TRBJ2-1; D unresolved. The CDR3 consists of 13 residues. Germline V gene lookup returns CDR1 MNHNS and CDR2 SASEGT. Trimming shortened V by 7 bases and J by 3 bases, and 10 bases separated the two germline ends. The CDR3 here is CASIRWGYNEQFF. The CDR3 DNA follows: TGTGCCAGCATTCGATGGGGCTACAATGAGCAGTTCTTC.

The chain recombines TRBV28 with TRBJ1-5; D may be TRBD1 (5 bases). Deletions cut 7 bases from V and 6 bases from J, with 19 bases between. The CDR3 runs 15 residues. Germline V gene sequence: CDR1 MDHEN, CDR2 SYDVKM. CDR3 protein: CASKTPGGVTQPQHF. The DNA of the CDR3 is TGTGCCAGCAAAACCCCGGGGGGGGTTACTCAGCCCCAGCATTTT.

This clonotype is judged medium-sized. The rearrangement links TRBV24-1 to TRBJ2-1, with 13 bases matching TRBD2. V lost 4 bases and J lost 5; bases outside the gene matches: 10. The CDR3 is made up of 18 amino acids. Germline V gives CDR1 KGHDR, CDR2 SFDVKD. The CDR3 reads CATSDPTRTSGSHNEQFF. As DNA, the CDR3 is TGTGCCACCAGTGACCCAACTCGGACTAGCGGGAGTCACAATGAGCAGTTCTTC.

The chain combines TRBV6-1 with TRBJ2-7; 8 bases fit TRBD1. The CDR3 consists of 13 residues. Germline V gene lookup returns CDR1 MNHNS and CDR2 SASEGT. The CDR3 loop is CATLGQGPYEQYF. The DNA for the CDR3 is TGTGCAACGCTAGGACAGGGCCCCTACGAGCAGTACTTC.

The chain recombines TRBV27 with TRBJ1-1; D is unclear. Germline CDR1 is MNHEY and CDR2 is SMNVEV (reference sequence). The CDR3 has 13 amino acids. V dropped 5 bases and J dropped 1 base, with 8 bases sitting between them. CDR3 DNA: TGTGCCAGCAGTCCCCGCCGGAACACTGAAGCTTTCTTT. This sequence encodes CASSPRRNTEAFF.

The chain employs TRBV27 and TRBJ1-1, with a weak D call TRBD1 (6 bases). V was cut by 1 base and J by 1 base, with 13 bases left in between. CDR3 size: 16 residues. Looked up from germline, CDR1 is MNHEY and CDR2 is SMNVEV (reference sequence). CDR3 residues: CASSLLWRGANTEAFF. DNA for the CDR3: TGTGCCAGCAGTTTATTATGGCGGGGGGCGAACACTGAAGCTTTCTTT.